This T cell receptor beta chain was captured in a study of early T cells in non-severe SARS-CoV-2 infection. This clonotype came up a few times. The CDR3 consists of 16 residues. The V gene's germline CDR1 is SGHTA and CDR2 FQGNSA. V lost 1 base to trimming and J lost 4 bases, with 17 bases between them. A single record per CDR3 protein comes from TCRdb applying MiXCR to the 5' RACE reads. The repertoire has around 81,000 distinct CDR3 sequences, 14% of them found once; the top ten carry approximately 11%. Specimen: whole blood. The chain has TRBV7-2 and TRBJ2-7; maybe TRBD1 (6 bases). This receptor was identified in an adult who was a healthcare worker with PCR-confirmed SARS-CoV-2 infection or an uninfected control (not recorded which). CDR3 sequence (DNA): TGTGCCAGCAGCTTAGGAGTACAGGGCCCTGTGTACGAGCAGTACTTC. As protein: CASSLGVQGPVYEQYF.